A selection of T cell receptor beta chains follows, all from one sample in a study of cytomegalovirus exposure and HLA in healthy donors. Sequenced by immunoSEQ multiplex PCR; TCRdb stores in-frame clones only, minus some. Of some 200,000 clones detected, just under 70% appear once; the ten largest clones hold 2.6%. Material for sequencing was PBMCs. The origin of the receptors is a middle-aged man in good health and CMV-seropositive. Both conserved end residues are part of each CDR3. Each record gives: V gene, J gene, CDR3 protein.

TRBV5-1,TRBJ2-7,CASSSDRALSYEQYF
TRBV11-2,TRBJ1-1,CASSPSDSLNTEAFF
TRBV7-8,TRBJ2-1,CASSQWTSGGNEQFF
TRBV5-1,TRBJ1-4,CASSWGRVAANEKLFF
TRBV6-1,TRBJ2-1,CASRSGGSYNEQFF
TRBV11-3,TRBJ2-2,CASTRGNTGELFF
TRBV19,TRBJ1-6,CASRGQGHSPLHF
TRBV2,TRBJ2-2,CASGSSGTSLPPGELFF
TRBV5-1,TRBJ2-5,CASRFPAGQGETQYF
TRBV15,TRBJ1-6,CATSRMDRENSPLHF
TRBV13,TRBJ2-7,CASSSQSGYEQYF
TRBV11-3,TRBJ2-2,CASSPQPGQNTGELFF
TRBV4-3,TRBJ2-7,CASSQLAGSSYEQYF
TRBV10-1,TRBJ2-1,CASSESSGSSYNEQFF
TRBV28,TRBJ2-5,CASSHTTGLETQYF
TRBV5-1,.,CASSLEADTYEQYF
TRBV5-1,TRBJ2-3,CASSGGTGFPSYGTQYF
TRBV1,TRBJ2-1,CTSSPIPGQGAFEQFF
TRBV7-2,TRBJ2-1,CASSPIGGESNEQFF
TRBV7-6,TRBJ2-1,CASSIRQGSEQFF
TRBV5-1,TRBJ2-2,CASSHETGGTGELFF
TRBV4-2,TRBJ2-6,CASSQERTGARGANVLTF
TRBV4-1,TRBJ2-1,CASSQDRDRYNEQFF
TRBV12-5,TRBJ2-2,CASGLNRGELFF
TRBV12-5,TRBJ2-1,CASGSGDRGNEQFF
TRBV7-9,TRBJ1-1,CASSLLRDTEAFF
TRBV10-1,TRBJ2-5,CASSESTGRQYF
TRBV7-9,TRBJ1-2,CASSLDGSSIFGYTF
TRBV4-2,TRBJ2-2,CASSQTVVSTGELFF
TRBV14,TRBJ2-7,CASSTKGAGGKEQYF
TRBV7-2,.,CASRWGTSPAYEQYF
TRBV15,TRBJ2-7,CATSMTRAGYEQYF
TRBV5-1,TRBJ2-6,CASSLSINRQLSGANVLTF
TRBV5-1,TRBJ2-1,CASSSGLAALGEQFF
TRBV7-9,TRBJ1-1,CASSSGTTNTEAFF
TRBV11-2,TRBJ2-2,CASSSLSGGTGELFF
TRBV19,TRBJ2-7,CASSASSGGTYEQYF
TRBV5-4,TRBJ2-7,CASSAGQSYEQYF
TRBV5-1,TRBJ2-3,CASSWGLVTDTQYF